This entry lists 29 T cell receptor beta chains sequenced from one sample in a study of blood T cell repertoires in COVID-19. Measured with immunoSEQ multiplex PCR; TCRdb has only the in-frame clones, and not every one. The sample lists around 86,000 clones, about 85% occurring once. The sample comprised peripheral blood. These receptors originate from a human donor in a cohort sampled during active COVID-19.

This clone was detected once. This chain's CDR3 is CASSLALQGRTLRELFF. The CDR3 DNA is TGCGCCAGCAGCTTGGCGCTCCAGGGTCGTACTCTACGGGAGCTGTTTTTT. The V call is TRBV5-1, the J call TRBJ2-2; D is possibly TRBD1 (5 bases). The V gene's germline CDR1 is SGHRS and CDR2 YFSETQ. Trimming removed 0 bases at V and 9 bases at J, with 21 bases between. The CDR3 is 17 amino acids.

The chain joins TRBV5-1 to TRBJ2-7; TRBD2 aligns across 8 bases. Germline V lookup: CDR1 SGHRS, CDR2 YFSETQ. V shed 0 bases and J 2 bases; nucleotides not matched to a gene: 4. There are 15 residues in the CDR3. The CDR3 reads CASSLGTSGAYEQYF. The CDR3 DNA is TGCGCCAGCAGCTTGGGCACTAGCGGAGCCTACGAGCAGTACTTC.

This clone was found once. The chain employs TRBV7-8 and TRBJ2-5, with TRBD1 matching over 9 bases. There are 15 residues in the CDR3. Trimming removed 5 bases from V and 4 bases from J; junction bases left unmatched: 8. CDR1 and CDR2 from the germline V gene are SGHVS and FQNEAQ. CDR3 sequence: CASSPRDRALETQYF. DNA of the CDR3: TGTGCCAGCAGCCCCCGGGACAGGGCTTTAGAGACCCAGTACTTC.

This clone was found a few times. The CDR3 DNA reads TGTGCCAGCAGCCCTTGGCAGGGAGGCGAGCAGTACTTC. It encodes CASSPWQGGEQYF. The chain uses TRBV4-2 and TRBJ2-7, with D tentatively TRBD2 (6 bases). V lost 4 bases to trimming and J lost 6 bases, with 13 bases between them. CDR1 is LGHNA and CDR2 is YNFKEQ in the germline V gene. The CDR3 is 13 residues long.

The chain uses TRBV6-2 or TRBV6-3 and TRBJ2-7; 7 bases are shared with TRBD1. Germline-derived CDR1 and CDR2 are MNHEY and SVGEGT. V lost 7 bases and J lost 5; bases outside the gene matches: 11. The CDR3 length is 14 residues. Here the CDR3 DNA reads TGTGCCAGCACCCCCGGGACAGCCCCGAACGAGCAGTACTTC. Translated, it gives CASTPGTAPNEQYF.

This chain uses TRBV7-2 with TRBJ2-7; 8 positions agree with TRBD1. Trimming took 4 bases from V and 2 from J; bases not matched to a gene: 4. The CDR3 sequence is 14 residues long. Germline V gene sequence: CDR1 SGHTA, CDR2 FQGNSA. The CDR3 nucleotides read TGTGCCAGCAGCTCAGACAGGGGAGCCTACGAGCAGTACTTC. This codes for CASSSDRGAYEQYF.

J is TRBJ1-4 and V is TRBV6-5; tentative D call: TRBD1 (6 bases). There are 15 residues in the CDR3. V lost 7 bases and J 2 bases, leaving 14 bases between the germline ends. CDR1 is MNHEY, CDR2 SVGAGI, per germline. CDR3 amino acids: CASIHRGFTNEKLFF. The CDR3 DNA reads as TGTGCCAGCATCCATAGGGGGTTTACTAATGAAAAACTGTTTTTT.

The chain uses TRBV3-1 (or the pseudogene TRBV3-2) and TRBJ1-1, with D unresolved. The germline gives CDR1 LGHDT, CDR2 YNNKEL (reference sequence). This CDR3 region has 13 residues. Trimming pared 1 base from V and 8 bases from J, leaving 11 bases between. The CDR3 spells CASSQVAATEAFF. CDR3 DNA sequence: TGTGCCAGCAGCCAAGTCGCGGCCACCGAAGCTTTCTTT.

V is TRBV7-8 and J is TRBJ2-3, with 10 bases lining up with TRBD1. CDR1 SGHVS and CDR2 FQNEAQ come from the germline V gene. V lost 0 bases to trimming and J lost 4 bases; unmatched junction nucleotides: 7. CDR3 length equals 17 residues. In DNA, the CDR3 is TGTGCCAGCAGCTTAGCGAGACAGGGGGCCTTAGCAGATACGCAGTATTTT. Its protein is CASSLARQGALADTQYF.

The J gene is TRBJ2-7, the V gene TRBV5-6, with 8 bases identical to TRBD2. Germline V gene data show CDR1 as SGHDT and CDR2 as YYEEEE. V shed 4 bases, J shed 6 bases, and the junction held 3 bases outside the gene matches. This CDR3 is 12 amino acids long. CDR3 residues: CASSPGTSEQYF. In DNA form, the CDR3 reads TGTGCCAGCAGCCCCGGGACTAGCGAGCAGTACTTC. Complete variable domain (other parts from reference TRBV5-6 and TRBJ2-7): DAGVTQSPTHLIKTRGQQVTLRCSPKSGHDTVSWYQQALGQGPQFIFQYYEEEERQRGNFPDRFSGHQFPNYSSELNVNALLLGDSALYLCASSPGTSEQYFGPGTRLTVT.

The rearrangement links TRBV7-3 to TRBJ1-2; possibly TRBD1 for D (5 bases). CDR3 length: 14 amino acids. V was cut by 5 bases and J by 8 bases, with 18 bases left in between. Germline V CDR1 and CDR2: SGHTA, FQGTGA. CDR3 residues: CASSANRGAGGYTF. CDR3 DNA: TGTGCCAGCAGCGCAAACCGGGGCGCGGGAGGCTACACCTTC.

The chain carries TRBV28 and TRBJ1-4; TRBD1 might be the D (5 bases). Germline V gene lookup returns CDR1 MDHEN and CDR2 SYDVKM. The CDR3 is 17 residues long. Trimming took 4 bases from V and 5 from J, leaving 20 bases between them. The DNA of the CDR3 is TGTGCCAGCAGTTCAACTTGGACACCTAGACCGAATGAAAAACTGTTTTTT. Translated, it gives CASSSTWTPRPNEKLFF.

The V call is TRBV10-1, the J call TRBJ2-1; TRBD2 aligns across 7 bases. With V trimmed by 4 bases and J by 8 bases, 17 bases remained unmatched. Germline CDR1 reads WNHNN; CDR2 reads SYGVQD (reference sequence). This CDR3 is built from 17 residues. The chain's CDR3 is CASSAPPSAGEGDEQFF. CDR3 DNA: TGCGCCAGCAGTGCCCCTCCTAGCGCGGGAGAGGGCGATGAGCAGTTCTTC.

The CDR3 spells CASSSGYEQYF. The CDR3 nucleotides read TGTGCCAGCAGTTCAGGGTACGAGCAGTACTTC. The rearrangement uses TRBV2 and TRBJ2-7; tentative D call: TRBD1 (5 bases). V lost 5 bases to trimming and J lost 4 bases, with 6 bases between them. This CDR3 region has 11 residues. The germline CDR1 and CDR2 sequences are SNHLY and FYNNEI. The complete variable domain, with remaining parts taken from reference TRBV2 and TRBJ2-7, reads EPEVTQTPSHQVTQMGQEVILRCVPISNHLYFYWYRQILGQKVEFLVSFYNNEISEKSEIFDDQFSVERPDGSNFTLKIRSTKLEDSAMYFCASSSGYEQYFGPGTRLTVT.

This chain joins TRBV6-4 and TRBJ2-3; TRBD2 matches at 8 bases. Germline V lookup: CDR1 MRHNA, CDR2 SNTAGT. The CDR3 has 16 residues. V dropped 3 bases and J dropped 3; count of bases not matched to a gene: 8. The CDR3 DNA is TGTGCCAGCAGTGAAGGTCACGGGAGGGGGACAGATACGCAGTATTTT. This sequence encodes CASSEGHGRGTDTQYF.

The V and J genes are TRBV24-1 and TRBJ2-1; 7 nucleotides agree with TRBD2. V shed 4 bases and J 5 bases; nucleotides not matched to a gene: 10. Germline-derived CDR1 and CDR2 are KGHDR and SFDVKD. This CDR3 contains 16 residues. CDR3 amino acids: CATSDRPRSGDNEQFF. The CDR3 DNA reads TGTGCCACCAGTGACCGCCCGAGGAGCGGGGACAATGAGCAGTTCTTC.

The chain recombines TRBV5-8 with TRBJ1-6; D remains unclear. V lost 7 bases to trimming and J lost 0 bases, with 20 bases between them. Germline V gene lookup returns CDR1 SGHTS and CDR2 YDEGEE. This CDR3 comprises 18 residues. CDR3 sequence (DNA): TGTGCCAGCGAGGAGGGCGTCATCGCCGGCTCCTATAATTCACCCCTCCACTTT. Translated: CASEEGVIAGSYNSPLHF.

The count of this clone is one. This chain's CDR3 is CASSSLLGTRNTGELFF. CDR3 bases: TGTGCCAGCAGCTCCTTACTCGGGACACGGAACACCGGGGAGCTGTTTTTT. The rearrangement uses TRBV5-6 and TRBJ2-2; the D gene is possibly TRBD1 (6 bases). V was cut by 3 bases and J by 1 base, with 16 bases left in between. The CDR3 length is 17 residues. Per germline, CDR1 SGHDT and CDR2 YYEEEE. Full variable domain (remainder filled in from reference TRBV5-6 and TRBJ2-2): DAGVTQSPTHLIKTRGQQVTLRCSPKSGHDTVSWYQQALGQGPQFIFQYYEEEERQRGNFPDRFSGHQFPNYSSELNVNALLLGDSALYLCASSSLLGTRNTGELFFGEGSRLTVL.

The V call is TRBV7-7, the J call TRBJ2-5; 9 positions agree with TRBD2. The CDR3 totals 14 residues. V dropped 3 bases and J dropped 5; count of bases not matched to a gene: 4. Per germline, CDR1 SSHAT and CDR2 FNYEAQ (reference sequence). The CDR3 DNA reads TGTGCCAGCAGCTTTTCGGCGGGAGGGGAGACCCAGTACTTC. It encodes CASSFSAGGETQYF.

CDR3 amino acids: CASSLTLAGFAGRTIYF. For the CDR3, the DNA is TGTGCCAGCAGCTTAACCTTGGCAGGATTTGCTGGGCGCACCATATATTTT. The rearrangement uses TRBV7-9 and TRBJ1-3; D is unresolved. Between the trimmed V and J ends, which lost 2 bases and 9 bases, there was a span of 23 bases. This CDR3 spans 17 amino acids. Per the germline V gene, CDR1 is SEHNR and CDR2 is FQNEAQ (reference sequence).

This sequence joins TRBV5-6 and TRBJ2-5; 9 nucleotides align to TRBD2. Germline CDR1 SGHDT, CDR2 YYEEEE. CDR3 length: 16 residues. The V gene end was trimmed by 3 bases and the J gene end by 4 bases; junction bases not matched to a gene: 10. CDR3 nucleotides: TGTGCCAGCAGCTCGGGCGCGGGGGGGCCGGTAGAGACCCAGTACTTC. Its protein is CASSSGAGGPVETQYF.

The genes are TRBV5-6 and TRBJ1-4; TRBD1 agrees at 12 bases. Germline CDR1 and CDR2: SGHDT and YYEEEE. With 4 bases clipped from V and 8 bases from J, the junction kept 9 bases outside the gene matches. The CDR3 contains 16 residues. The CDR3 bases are TGTGCCAGCAGCCCGGGGACAGGGGGCCTTGGGGAAAAACTGTTTTTT. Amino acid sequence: CASSPGTGGLGEKLFF.

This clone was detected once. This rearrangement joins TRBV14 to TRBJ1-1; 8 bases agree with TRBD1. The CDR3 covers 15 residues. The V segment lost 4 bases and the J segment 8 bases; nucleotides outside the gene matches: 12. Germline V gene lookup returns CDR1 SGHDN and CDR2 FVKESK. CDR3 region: CASSRLTGTGVEAFF. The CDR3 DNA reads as TGTGCCAGCAGCCGCCTTACCGGGACAGGTGTCGAAGCTTTCTTT. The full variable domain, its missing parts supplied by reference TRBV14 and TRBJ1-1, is EAGVTQFPSHSVIEKGQTVTLRCDPISGHDNLYWYRRVMGKEIKFLLHFVKESKQDESGMPNNRFLAERTGGTYSTLKVQPAELEDSGVYFCASSRLTGTGVEAFFGQGTRLTVV.

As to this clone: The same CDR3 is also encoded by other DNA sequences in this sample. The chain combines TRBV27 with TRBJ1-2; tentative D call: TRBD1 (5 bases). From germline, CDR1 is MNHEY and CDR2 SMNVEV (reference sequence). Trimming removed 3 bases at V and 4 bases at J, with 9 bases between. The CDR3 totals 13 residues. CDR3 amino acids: CASSFPGGYGYTF. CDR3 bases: TGTGCCAGCAGTTTTCCGGGGGGCTATGGCTACACCTTC.

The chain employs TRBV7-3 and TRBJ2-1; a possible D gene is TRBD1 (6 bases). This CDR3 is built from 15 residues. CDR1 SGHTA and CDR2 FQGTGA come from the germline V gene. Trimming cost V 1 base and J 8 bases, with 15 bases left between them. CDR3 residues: CASSLMGHGVDEQFF. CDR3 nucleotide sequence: TGTGCCAGCAGCTTAATGGGACACGGGGTCGATGAGCAGTTCTTC.

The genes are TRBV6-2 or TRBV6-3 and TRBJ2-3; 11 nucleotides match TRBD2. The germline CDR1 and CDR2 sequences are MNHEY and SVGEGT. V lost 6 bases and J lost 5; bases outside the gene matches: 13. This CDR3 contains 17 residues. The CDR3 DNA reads TGTGCCAGCAGCTTGGGTCATAGCGGGGGGGCAGTAGATACGCAGTATTTT. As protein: CASSLGHSGGAVDTQYF.

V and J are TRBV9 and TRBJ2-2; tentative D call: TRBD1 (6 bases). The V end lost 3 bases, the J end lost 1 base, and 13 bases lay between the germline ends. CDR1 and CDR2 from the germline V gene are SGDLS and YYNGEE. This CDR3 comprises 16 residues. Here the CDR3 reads CASSARGQRNTGELFF. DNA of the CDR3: TGTGCCAGCAGCGCCCGAGGACAGAGGAACACCGGGGAGCTGTTTTTT.

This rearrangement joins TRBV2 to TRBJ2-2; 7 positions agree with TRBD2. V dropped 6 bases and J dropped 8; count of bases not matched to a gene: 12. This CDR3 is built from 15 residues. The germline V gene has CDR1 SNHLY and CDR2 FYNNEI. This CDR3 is CASSLHTGGDGELFF. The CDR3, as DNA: TGTGCCAGCAGCTTGCATACTGGGGGGGATGGGGAGCTGTTTTTT.

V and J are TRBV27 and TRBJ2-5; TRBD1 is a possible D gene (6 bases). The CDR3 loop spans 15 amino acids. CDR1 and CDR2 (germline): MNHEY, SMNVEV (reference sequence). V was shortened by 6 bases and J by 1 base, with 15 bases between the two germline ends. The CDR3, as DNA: TGTGCCAGCAGACAGACAGGCCGGTTCCAAGAGACCCAGTACTTC. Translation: CASRQTGRFQETQYF.